Listed below are T cell receptor beta chains from one sample, sequenced in a study of OX40 agonist ivuxolimab in advanced cancers. Repertoires were generated with immunoSEQ multiplex PCR, while TCRdb's copy carries only in-frame clones and drops some. Seen here are about 45,000 clones, over 65% observed once, and the top ten hold 15%. The sequences come from CD4+ or CD8+ T cells sorted from blood, collected in a trial of the OX40 agonist ivuxolimab. The receptors derive from an adult with an advanced solid tumor such as melanoma, head and neck, liver or kidney cancer. Both conserved end residues are part of each CDR3. Each record gives: D gene, J gene, V gene, clone size, CDR3 protein, CDR3 DNA. A D gene is named only where the DNA matches it firmly. Some rows have no size entry. The others give once, few or many, or a class for an expanded clone.

D: .
J: TRBJ2-6
V: TRBV7-2
size: .
CDR3: CASSLSAGANVLTF
DNA: TGTGCCAGCAGCTTATCAGCTGGGGCCAACGTCCTGACTTTC

D: .
J: TRBJ2-7
V: TRBV14
size: .
CDR3: CASSLSWEQYF
DNA: TGTGCCAGCAGCCTGAGTTGGGAGCAGTACTTC

D: .
J: TRBJ2-2
V: TRBV5-4
size: few
CDR3: CASSLTDTGELFF
DNA: TGTGCCAGCAGCTTAACTGACACCGGGGAGCTGTTTTTT

D: .
J: TRBJ1-1
V: TRBV6-1
size: .
CDR3: CASHRGEGYTEAFF
DNA: TGTGCCAGCCACCGGGGGGAGGGTTATACTGAAGCTTTCTTT

D: TRBD2
J: TRBJ2-2
V: TRBV27
size: .
CDR3: CASGGLVDTGELFF
DNA: TGTGCCAGCGGGGGACTAGTCGACACCGGGGAGCTGTTTTTT

D: .
J: TRBJ2-5
V: TRBV6-5
size: .
CDR3: CASRRQLKETQYF
DNA: TGTGCCAGCAGACGACAGCTTAAAGAGACCCAGTACTTC

D: TRBD1
J: TRBJ2-2
V: TRBV23-1
size: .
CDR3: CARMDRGKAGELFF
DNA: TGCGCCCGCATGGACAGGGGAAAGGCCGGGGAGCTGTTTTTT

D: .
J: TRBJ1-1
V: TRBV5-4
size: once
CDR3: CASSLTMNTEAFF
DNA: TGTGCCAGCAGCTTAACAATGAACACTGAAGCTTTCTTT

D: .
J: TRBJ2-2
V: TRBV15
size: .
CDR3: CATSRVGVRELFF
DNA: TGTGCCACCAGCAGAGTGGGGGTCCGGGAGCTGTTTTTT

D: TRBD1
J: TRBJ2-5
V: TRBV25-1
size: .
CDR3: CASSDPDRGETQYF
DNA: TGTGCCAGCAGTGACCCAGACAGGGGGGAGACCCAGTACTTC

D: .
J: TRBJ2-1
V: TRBV7-8
size: .
CDR3: CASSLDPGGAQFF
DNA: TGTGCCAGCAGCCTGGACCCCGGGGGAGCGCAGTTCTTC

D: .
J: TRBJ2-7
V: TRBV10-1
size: .
CDR3: CASSTREKGSTSYERYF
DNA: TGCGCCAGCAGTACCCGGGAGAAAGGTTCTACGTCCTACGAGCGGTACTTC

D: TRBD2
J: TRBJ2-5
V: TRBV7-9
size: .
CDR3: CASSSPWGGSSPQETQYF
DNA: TGTGCCAGCAGCTCGCCCTGGGGCGGGAGCTCCCCGCAAGAGACCCAGTACTTC

D: .
J: TRBJ2-3
V: TRBV14
size: .
CDR3: CASSPIGPSISDTQYF
DNA: TGTGCCAGCAGCCCGATTGGACCGTCGATTTCAGATACGCAGTATTTT